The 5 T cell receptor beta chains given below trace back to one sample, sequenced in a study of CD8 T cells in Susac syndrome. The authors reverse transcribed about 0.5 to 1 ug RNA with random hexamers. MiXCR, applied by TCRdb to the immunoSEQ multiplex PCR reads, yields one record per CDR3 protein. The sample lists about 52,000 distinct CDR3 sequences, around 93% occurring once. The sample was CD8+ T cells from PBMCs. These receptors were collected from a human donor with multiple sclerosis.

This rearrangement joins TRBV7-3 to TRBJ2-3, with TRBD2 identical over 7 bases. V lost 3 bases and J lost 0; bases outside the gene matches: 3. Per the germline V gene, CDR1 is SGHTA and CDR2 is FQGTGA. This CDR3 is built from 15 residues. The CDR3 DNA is TGTGCCAGCAGCTTGTGGGGGGGGAGCACAGATACGCAGTATTTT. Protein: CASSLWGGSTDTQYF.

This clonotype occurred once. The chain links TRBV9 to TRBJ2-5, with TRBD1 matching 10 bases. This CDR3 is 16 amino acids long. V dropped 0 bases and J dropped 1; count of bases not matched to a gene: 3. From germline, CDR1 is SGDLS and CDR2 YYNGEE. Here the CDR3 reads CASSVAGTGVQETQYF. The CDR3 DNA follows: TGTGCCAGCAGCGTAGCTGGGACAGGGGTCCAAGAGACCCAGTACTTC.

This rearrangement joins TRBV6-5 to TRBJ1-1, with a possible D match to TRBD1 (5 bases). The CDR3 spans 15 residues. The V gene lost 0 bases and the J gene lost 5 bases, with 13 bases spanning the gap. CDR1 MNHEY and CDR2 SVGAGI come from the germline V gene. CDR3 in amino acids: CASSYSAGHKTEAFF. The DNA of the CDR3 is TGTGCCAGCAGTTACTCGGCAGGGCATAAGACTGAAGCTTTCTTT.

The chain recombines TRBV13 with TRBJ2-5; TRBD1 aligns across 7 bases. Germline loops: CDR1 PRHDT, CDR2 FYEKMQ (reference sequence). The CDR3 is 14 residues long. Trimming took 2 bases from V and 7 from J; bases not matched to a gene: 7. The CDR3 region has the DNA TGTGCCAGCAGCTTAATCGGGACAGAGGGGACCCAGTACTTC. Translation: CASSLIGTEGTQYF.

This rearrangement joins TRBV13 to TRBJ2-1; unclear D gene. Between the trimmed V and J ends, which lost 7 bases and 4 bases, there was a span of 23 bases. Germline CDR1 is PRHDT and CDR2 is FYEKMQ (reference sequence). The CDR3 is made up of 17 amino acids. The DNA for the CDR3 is TGTGCCAGCATCTTGAGCCCCGAGGTCCGGGCTTACAATGAGCAGTTCTTC. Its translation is CASILSPEVRAYNEQFF. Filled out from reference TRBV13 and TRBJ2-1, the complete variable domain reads AAGVIQSPRHLIKEKRETATLKCYPIPRHDTVYWYQQGPGQDPQFLISFYEKMQSDKGSIPDRFSAQQFSDYHSELNMSSLELGDSALYFCASILSPEVRAYNEQFFGPGTRLTVL.